A single sample gave rise to the 18 T cell receptor beta chains below, sequenced in a study of T cell responses to AZD1222 COVID-19 vaccine. Produced via immunoSEQ multiplex PCR; TCRdb's table is partial and in-frame only. Among about 150,000 clones, approximately 88% were seen once, and the ten largest hold around 2.1%. Sequences were derived from peripheral blood, sampled on day 0 of AZD1222 vaccination. Receptor source: an adult in good health.

This clone was detected only a few times. CDR3 nucleotide sequence: TGTGCCAGCAGCGGCGGGGTTCTCGCCCGCTCCTATAATTCACCCCTCCACTTT. Residues: CASSGGVLARSYNSPLHF. The chain uses TRBV5-8 and TRBJ1-6; no definite D call. This CDR3 comprises 18 residues. The germline CDR1 and CDR2 sequences are SGHTS and YDEGEE. The V end was cut by 4 bases, the J end by 0 bases, with 17 bases between.

The chain is built from TRBV7-9 and TRBJ2-7, with TRBD1 identical over 7 bases. V shed 5 bases and J 0 bases; nucleotides not matched to a gene: 10. Germline values: CDR1 SEHNR, CDR2 FQNEAQ (reference sequence). The CDR3 covers 16 residues. The CDR3 sequence: CASSVQPGQSSYEQYF. CDR3 sequence (DNA): TGTGCCAGCAGCGTCCAACCGGGACAGAGCTCCTACGAGCAGTACTTC.

The chain couples TRBV7-9 to TRBJ2-5; D gene uncertain. Germline loops: CDR1 SEHNR, CDR2 FQNEAQ (reference sequence). The CDR3 sequence is 13 residues long. The V end was cut by 2 bases, the J end by 13 bases, with 17 bases between. CDR3 in amino acids: CASSLSNGGRRYF. The CDR3 DNA follows: TGTGCCAGCAGCTTATCCAACGGTGGACGGAGGTACTTC.

This clone occurred once. The chain recombines TRBV9 with TRBJ2-2; the D gene is possibly TRBD1 (5 bases). Germline V gives CDR1 SGDLS, CDR2 YYNGEE. The CDR3 contains 15 residues. Trimming took 4 bases from V and 1 from J, leaving 11 bases between them. The CDR3 protein is CASSPSDRNTGELFF. The CDR3 DNA reads TGTGCCAGCAGCCCCAGCGACAGGAACACCGGGGAGCTGTTTTTT.

This clone was counted only a few times. At one boundary the junction diverges from the germline segment, which might be a read error. The chain combines TRBV19 with TRBJ1-2; D remains unclear. Germline CDR1 reads LNHDA; CDR2 reads SQIVND (reference sequence). This CDR3 is built from 8 residues. The CDR3 nucleotides are TGTGCCAGTAGTATTCTTAACTTC. Protein product: CASSILNF.

The V call is TRBV7-9, the J call TRBJ1-1, with no clear D. CDR3 size: 15 residues. Germline loops: CDR1 SEHNR, CDR2 FQNEAQ (reference sequence). With 5 bases removed from V and 4 bases from J, the gap between germline ends came to 17 bases. The chain's CDR3 is CASSPPASGFTEAFF. DNA of the CDR3: TGTGCCAGCAGCCCACCCGCTTCGGGGTTCACTGAAGCTTTCTTT.

The J gene is TRBJ1-1, the V gene TRBV7-9; 8 bases fit TRBD1. Germline loops: CDR1 SEHNR, CDR2 FQNEAQ (reference sequence). The CDR3 sequence is 16 residues long. V gave up 3 bases and J gave up 3 bases; unmatched junction bases: 9. The CDR3 DNA follows: TGTGCCAGCAGCTTTCCCGGACAGGGCGTCGACACTGAAGCTTTCTTT. Protein sequence: CASSFPGQGVDTEAFF. The full variable domain, with the rest looked up from reference TRBV7-9 and TRBJ1-1, is DTGVSQNPRHKITKRGQNVTFRCDPISEHNRLYWYRQTLGQGPEFLTYFQNEAQLEKSRLLSDRFSAERPKGSFSTLEIQRTEQGDSAMYLCASSFPGQGVDTEAFFGQGTRLTVV.

This chain uses TRBV24-1 with TRBJ2-5, with D uncertain. The CDR3 extends over 12 amino acids. Germline-derived CDR1 and CDR2 are KGHDR and SFDVKD. With 1 base removed from V and 1 base from J, the gap between germline ends came to 0 bases. The CDR3 DNA follows: TGTGCCACCAGTGATTTCCAAGAGACCCAGTACTTC. Protein product: CATSDFQETQYF.

This clone was seen just once. The chain carries TRBV6-5 and TRBJ1-4; no firm D call. This CDR3 region has 12 residues. V was trimmed by 6 bases and J by 2 bases, leaving 4 bases between them. Germline loops: CDR1 MNHEY, CDR2 SVGAGI. The CDR3 here is CASRNTNEKLFF. The CDR3, as DNA: TGTGCCAGCAGAAATACTAATGAAAAACTGTTTTTT.

V gene TRBV5-6 combines with J gene TRBJ1-5; 10 bases map to TRBD1. Germline V gene data show CDR1 as SGHDT and CDR2 as YYEEEE. The CDR3 sequence is 16 residues long. V shed 2 bases and J 2 bases; nucleotides not matched to a gene: 4. The CDR3 nucleotides read TGTGCCAGCAGCTTCCGGGACAGGGGTGGCAATCAGCCCCAGCATTTT. Protein product: CASSFRDRGGNQPQHF.

The CDR3 protein is CASSSPWEYTEAFF. Written as DNA, the CDR3 is TGTGCCAGCAGTTCTCCTTGGGAGTACACTGAAGCTTTCTTT. The rearrangement links TRBV6-5 to TRBJ1-1; D unresolved. V gave up 4 bases and J gave up 3 bases, with 12 bases separating them. The germline CDR1 and CDR2 sequences are MNHEY and SVGAGI. The CDR3 contains 14 residues.

The chain joins TRBV29-1 to TRBJ2-6; D ambiguous. Germline V gene lookup returns CDR1 SQVTM and CDR2 ANQGSEA. The V end lost 4 bases, the J end lost 1 base, and 11 bases lay between the germline ends. The CDR3 spans 15 residues. CDR3 coding DNA: TGCAGCGTTGTTACAGATTTTTCTGGGGCCAACGTCCTGACTTTC. This gives the protein CSVVTDFSGANVLTF. Looking up the rest from reference TRBV29-1 and TRBJ2-6 gives the full variable domain: SAVISQKPSRDICQRGTSLTIQCQVDSQVTMMFWYRQQPGQSLTLIATANQGSEATYESGFVIDKFPISRPNLTFSTLTVSNMSPEDSSIYLCSVVTDFSGANVLTFGAGSRLTVL.

The chain joins TRBV19 to TRBJ1-5; 8 positions match TRBD1. The CDR3 totals 16 residues. The junction had 7 bases not matched to a gene; V was cut back by 6 bases and J by 0 bases. CDR1 is LNHDA, CDR2 SQIVND, per germline (reference sequence). This CDR3 is CASSRDRINSNQPQHF. CDR3 DNA sequence: TGTGCCAGTAGCCGGGACAGGATAAATAGCAATCAGCCCCAGCATTTT.

This chain links TRBV5-1 with TRBJ2-2; D remains ambiguous. The CDR3 length is 13 residues. Germline V gives CDR1 SGHRS, CDR2 YFSETQ. Trimming cost V 3 bases and J 4 bases, with 7 bases left between them. The CDR3 DNA reads as TGCGCCAGCAGCTCTTCTGTCACCGGGGAGCTGTTTTTT. It specifies CASSSSVTGELFF.

The chain recombines TRBV3-1 (or the pseudogene TRBV3-2) with TRBJ2-7, with D possibly being TRBD2 (5 bases). Germline lookup yields CDR1 LGHDT and CDR2 YNNKEL (reference sequence). V was trimmed by 7 bases and J by 0 bases, leaving 16 bases between them. CDR3 length: 15 residues. The CDR3: CASNTAGMSSYEQYF. CDR3 sequence (DNA): TGTGCCAGCAATACGGCCGGGATGAGCTCCTACGAGCAGTACTTC.

This chain connects TRBV7-9 to TRBJ2-7, with a weak D call TRBD2 (6 bases). V dropped 4 bases and J dropped 3 bases, with 22 bases sitting between them. The CDR3 is 17 residues long. CDR1 SEHNR and CDR2 FQNEAQ come from the germline V gene (reference sequence). Here the CDR3 reads CASSSAPPLAASYEQYF. The CDR3, as DNA: TGTGCCAGCAGCTCTGCCCCCCCCTTAGCGGCCAGCTACGAGCAGTACTTC.

The rearrangement uses TRBV30 and TRBJ1-1, with D unresolved. CDR1 is GTSNPN, CDR2 SVGIG, per germline (reference sequence). The CDR3 spans 13 residues. Trimming removed 4 bases at V and 1 base at J, with 10 bases between. The CDR3 is CAWTFGGNTEAFF. CDR3 coding DNA: TGTGCCTGGACGTTCGGTGGGAACACTGAAGCTTTCTTT.

The V and J genes are TRBV19 and TRBJ2-1; 12 bases match TRBD2. The CDR3 covers 18 residues. Germline values: CDR1 LNHDA, CDR2 SQIVND (reference sequence). The V segment lost 7 bases and the J segment 0 bases; nucleotides outside the gene matches: 10. The CDR3: CASTRRLAGESSYNEQFF. In DNA form, the CDR3 reads TGTGCCAGTACCCGTCGACTAGCGGGGGAGAGCTCCTACAATGAGCAGTTCTTC.